This passage covers 30 T cell receptor beta chains from one sample sequenced in a study of neurological immune-mediated disorders. MiXCR was run by TCRdb on the 5' RACE reads, yielding one entry per CDR3 protein. Among tens of thousands of distinct CDR3 sequences listed, over 20% were seen once. Sequenced: PBMCs. All receptors derive from a woman aged 70-85 years in good health.

This chain joins TRBV20-1 and TRBJ2-3; TRBD1 matches 7 bases. The CDR3 extends over 14 amino acids. V lost 6 bases to trimming and J lost 2 bases; unmatched junction nucleotides: 8. Per germline, CDR1 DFQATT and CDR2 SNEGSKA (reference sequence). The CDR3 loop is CSATGVWVTDTQYF. CDR3 DNA: TGCAGTGCCACAGGGGTTTGGGTCACAGATACGCAGTATTTT.

Many counts were recorded for this clonotype. The CDR3 nucleotides are TGCAGTGCTAGAGATCGGCTAGGGTACAATGAGCAGTTCTTC. Protein: CSARDRLGYNEQFF. The J gene is TRBJ2-1, the V gene TRBV20-1; D is unclear. CDR1 is DFQATT and CDR2 is SNEGSKA in the germline V gene (reference sequence). Trimming took off 0 bases at V and 4 bases at J, with 10 bases between the two ends. CDR3 length equals 14 residues.

This chain uses TRBV20-1 with TRBJ1-1; D remains ambiguous. From germline, CDR1 is DFQATT and CDR2 SNEGSKA (reference sequence). CDR3 length: 15 amino acids. Trimming cost V 4 bases and J 0 bases, with 15 bases left between them. The CDR3 region is CSAMGSPNMNTEAFF. The CDR3 DNA is TGCAGTGCTATGGGTTCACCAAATATGAACACTGAAGCTTTCTTT.

There are many counts of this clonotype. The chain combines TRBV12-3 or TRBV12-4 with TRBJ1-1; no firm D call. The V end was cut by 3 bases, the J end by 0 bases, with 8 bases between. The CDR3 extends over 14 amino acids. DNA of the CDR3: TGTGCCAGCAGTTTTGTACGGTTGAACACTGAAGCTTTCTTT. It yields the protein CASSFVRLNTEAFF.

This clonotype was seen repeatedly, ten times or more. The rearrangement joins TRBV28 to TRBJ1-2; D ambiguous. Per germline, CDR1 MDHEN and CDR2 SYDVKM. V lost 5 bases, J lost 6 bases, and 4 bases lay in between. This CDR3 has 10 residues. This CDR3 reads CASSQDGYTF. The CDR3 DNA follows: TGTGCCAGCAGTCAGGATGGCTACACCTTC.

This clonotype was found many times. V gene TRBV5-1 combines with J gene TRBJ1-4; 8 bases are shared with TRBD1. This CDR3 comprises 15 residues. Germline values: CDR1 SGHRS, CDR2 YFSETQ. Trimming cost V 4 bases and J 5 bases; bases outside gene matches: 7. The CDR3, as DNA: TGCGCCAGCAGCACCGGAACAGGGGGAAATGAAAAACTGTTTTTT. Its protein is CASSTGTGGNEKLFF.

This clonotype was observed many times. This chain links TRBV2 with TRBJ1-5; D call uncertain. The germline gives CDR1 SNHLY, CDR2 FYNNEI. V lost 3 bases and J lost 4, with 16 bases in between. CDR3 length: 16 amino acids. CDR3 region: CASSESVPPRNQPQHF. The DNA of the CDR3 is TGTGCCAGCAGTGAGAGTGTGCCACCTCGAAATCAGCCCCAGCATTTT.

This clonotype was recorded at least ten times. This rearrangement joins TRBV5-1 to TRBJ2-2; 8 bases match TRBD1. Germline values: CDR1 SGHRS, CDR2 YFSETQ. The V and J ends lost 4 bases and 5 bases, in that order; junction bases with no gene match: 10. This CDR3 comprises 16 residues. In nucleotides, the CDR3 is TGCGCCAGCAGCGTACTATGGACAGGGAGGACCGGGGAGCTGTTTTTT. Amino acids: CASSVLWTGRTGELFF.

This clonotype was detected many times. The chain links TRBV5-1 to TRBJ1-2, with a weak D call TRBD1 (6 bases). V was trimmed by 4 bases and J by 4 bases, leaving 14 bases between them. The CDR3 sequence is 14 residues long. From germline, CDR1 is SGHRS and CDR2 YFSETQ. In DNA, the CDR3 is TGCGCCAGCAGCCCCGAAGGGGGGGGCTATGGCTACACCTTC. Protein: CASSPEGGGYGYTF. Together with reference TRBV5-1 and TRBJ1-2, the CDR3 gives the full variable domain: KAGVTQTPRYLIKTRGQQVTLSCSPISGHRSVSWYQQTPGQGLQFLFEYFSETQRNKGNFPGRFSGRQFSNSRSEMNVSTLELGDSALYLCASSPEGGGYGYTFGSGTRLTVV.

This clonotype was counted between two and nine times. This rearrangement joins TRBV19 to TRBJ2-5, with unresolved D. Trimming removed 4 bases at V and 3 bases at J, with 6 bases between. This CDR3 has 12 amino acids. Germline V gene sequence: CDR1 LNHDA, CDR2 SQIVND (reference sequence). The CDR3 DNA is TGTGCCAGTAGTACCCGCGAAGAGACCCAGTACTTC. Translated: CASSTREETQYF.

This clonotype has at least ten counts. The V gene is TRBV3-1, the J gene TRBJ2-5; 10 positions agree with TRBD2. The trim removed 2 bases at V and 6 bases at J, leaving 12 bases unmatched. Looked up from germline, CDR1 is LGHDT and CDR2 is YNNKEL (reference sequence). This CDR3 is built from 17 residues. As DNA, the CDR3 is TGTGCCAGCAGCCAATCAAGTCCTAGCGGGAGTGGGAAGACCCAGTACTTC. Translation: CASSQSSPSGSGKTQYF.

In this sample, this clonotype turned up many times. The gene calls are TRBV28 and TRBJ2-3; D might be TRBD2 (6 bases). Trimming removed 6 bases from V and 3 bases from J, with 16 bases in between. The CDR3 has 15 amino acids. CDR1 is MDHEN, CDR2 SYDVKM, per germline. The DNA of the CDR3 is TGTGCCAGCAGCTCCCTGGGGGGATCGACAGATACGCAGTATTTT. It codes for CASSSLGGSTDTQYF.

This clonotype was counted a few times. This chain links TRBV7-2 with TRBJ2-1, with D possibly being TRBD2 (6 bases). The CDR3 covers 16 residues. In germline, CDR1 is SGHTA, CDR2 FQGNSA. The germline V and J ends were trimmed by 5 bases and 0 bases, with 14 bases remaining between them. The CDR3 DNA reads as TGTGCCAGCAGCCCGTCCCGGGGGAGCTCCTACAATGAGCAGTTCTTC. Translation gives CASSPSRGSSYNEQFF.

This clonotype was picked up many times. This chain uses TRBV20-1 with TRBJ2-7, with D possibly being TRBD1 (5 bases). The CDR3 consists of 12 residues. With 6 bases removed from V and 3 bases from J, the gap between germline ends came to 12 bases. Germline V lookup: CDR1 DFQATT, CDR2 SNEGSKA (reference sequence). The CDR3 reads CSAAQGGYEQYF. CDR3 nucleotides: TGCAGTGCCGCCCAGGGCGGCTACGAGCAGTACTTC.

This clonotype was observed at least ten times. This rearrangement joins TRBV5-1 to TRBJ2-1; the match to TRBD2 covers 7 bases. This CDR3 spans 13 amino acids. V shed 7 bases, J shed 5 bases, and the junction held 6 bases outside the gene matches. Germline V lookup: CDR1 SGHRS, CDR2 YFSETQ. CDR3 sequence reads: CASLSLADNEQFF. The CDR3 bases are TGCGCCAGCCTCTCGCTAGCGGACAATGAGCAGTTCTTC.

This clonotype was detected only a few times. The chain couples TRBV5-1 to TRBJ2-2, with D perhaps assigned TRBD1 or TRBD2 (5 bases each). This CDR3 comprises 15 residues. The germline V gene encodes CDR1 SGHRS and CDR2 YFSETQ. The V and J ends lost 4 bases and 7 bases respectively, with 17 bases between them. The chain's CDR3 is CASSTRDPAGGELFF. The CDR3 DNA is TGCGCCAGCAGCACCCGGGACCCTGCTGGCGGGGAGCTGTTTTTT.

This clonotype was counted ten times or more. The chain has TRBV5-1 and TRBJ1-3; D gene uncertain. V was pared by 7 bases and J by 0 bases, with 11 bases between. Germline values: CDR1 SGHRS, CDR2 YFSETQ. The CDR3 runs 14 residues. CDR3 sequence (DNA): TGCGCCAGCGCCACTGGCATCTCTGGAAACACCATATATTTT. Translation: CASATGISGNTIYF. Drawing the rest from reference TRBV5-1 and TRBJ1-3, the complete variable domain is KAGVTQTPRYLIKTRGQQVTLSCSPISGHRSVSWYQQTPGQGLQFLFEYFSETQRNKGNFPGRFSGRQFSNSRSEMNVSTLELGDSALYLCASATGISGNTIYFGEGSWLTVV.

This clonotype has ten or more counts. The chain joins TRBV7-2 to TRBJ2-5; perhaps TRBD2 as D (5 bases). The CDR3 loop spans 15 amino acids. Trimming pared 0 bases from V and 5 bases from J, leaving 13 bases between. Germline assignment: CDR1 SGHTA and CDR2 FQGNSA. In DNA form, the CDR3 reads TGTGCCAGCAGCTTAGCGTTAGGCAGAGGGGAGACCCAGTACTTC. Protein: CASSLALGRGETQYF.

This chain joins TRBV10-3 and TRBJ2-3; TRBD2 matches at 8 bases. J gave up 6 bases and V 0 bases, and 5 bases lay outside the gene matches. This CDR3 comprises 15 residues. The germline gives CDR1 ENHRY, CDR2 SYGVKD. The CDR3 reads CAISESQRGSDTQYF. CDR3 coding DNA: TGTGCCATCAGTGAGTCACAGCGGGGGTCGGATACGCAGTATTTT.

This clonotype was counted many times. The chain recombines TRBV6-6 with TRBJ1-5; unclear D gene. This CDR3 is built from 13 residues. Trimming shortened V by 0 bases and J by 8 bases, and 8 bases separated the two germline ends. Per germline, CDR1 MNHNY and CDR2 SVGAGI (reference sequence). The CDR3 nucleotides read TGTGCCAGCAGTTACTCGAGTAGAGAGCCCCAGCATTTT. Its translation: CASSYSSREPQHF.

This clonotype ranks as medium-sized. The rearrangement links TRBV7-9 to TRBJ1-5; 7 nucleotides agree with TRBD1. Germline V gene data show CDR1 as SEHNR and CDR2 as FQNEAQ (reference sequence). V shed 5 bases and J 7 bases; nucleotides not matched to a gene: 8. This CDR3 comprises 14 residues. This CDR3 reads CASSTTGLGQPQHF. DNA for the CDR3: TGTGCCAGCAGCACGACAGGGCTGGGGCAGCCCCAGCATTTT.

Points on this clonotype: The junction differs from germline at one of its ends, possibly a read error. The chain joins TRBV10-3 to TRBJ2-1, with D possibly being TRBD1 (5 bases). The last part of the DNA fits TRBJ2-7 better; the J call may be wrong. Looked up from germline, CDR1 is ENHRY and CDR2 is SYGVKD. There are 13 residues in the CDR3. This CDR3 reads CAITVDTVYEQYF. DNA for the CDR3: TGTGCCATCACCGTGGACACCGTCTACGAACAGTACTTC.

This clonotype occurred many times. The V call is TRBV12-3 or TRBV12-4, the J call TRBJ1-3, with D uncertain. V lost 8 bases to trimming and J lost 0 bases, with 5 bases between them. This CDR3 is built from 12 residues. The CDR3 DNA sequence: TGTGCCAGCCGGAGCTCTGGAAACACCATATATTTT. Amino acid sequence: CASRSSGNTIYF.

This clonotype was seen a single time. With a much larger clone just one base away, this may be a read error. V gene TRBV7-2 combines with J gene TRBJ2-1; D is ambiguous. This CDR3 contains 11 residues. Germline CDR1 is SGHTA and CDR2 is FQGNSA. The CDR3 region is CVSAPYNEQFF. CDR3 in DNA: TGTGTCAGCGCTCCCTACAATGAGCAGTTCTTC.

CDR3 loop: CSVSGTGGGELFF. DNA of the CDR3: TGCAGCGTGTCCGGGACAGGGGGAGGAGAGCTGTTTTTT. V is TRBV29-1 and J is TRBJ2-2, with TRBD1 matching over 11 bases. CDR3 size: 13 residues. V lost 6 bases to trimming and J lost 11 bases; unmatched junction nucleotides: 8. From germline, CDR1 is SQVTM and CDR2 ANQGSEA.

This clonotype has ten or more counts. The genes are TRBV6-2 or TRBV6-3 and TRBJ2-4; D perhaps matches TRBD2 (5 bases). The CDR3 consists of 12 residues. Germline CDR1 reads MNHEY; CDR2 reads SVGEGT. V was clipped by 6 bases and J by 7 bases, with 10 bases between them. The CDR3 nucleotides read TGTGCCAGCAGAACGGGGTGGAACATTCAGTACTTC. Its translation is CASRTGWNIQYF.

This clonotype came up many times. The CDR3: CASSEAGTALQGRFF. The CDR3 region has the DNA TGCGCCAGCAGTGAGGCCGGGACAGCACTTCAAGGAAGGTTCTTC. The V call is TRBV10-2, the J call TRBJ2-1; 7 bases agree with TRBD1. This CDR3 region has 15 residues. Germline values: CDR1 WSHSY, CDR2 SAAADI. V lost 2 bases and J lost 15; bases outside the gene matches: 16.

In this sample, this clonotype turned up a few times. This sequence joins TRBV29-1 and TRBJ2-7; D may match TRBD1 or TRBD2 (5 bases each). The V gene lost 6 bases and the J gene lost 0 bases, with 15 bases spanning the gap. CDR3 length: 14 residues. Looked up from germline, CDR1 is SQVTM and CDR2 is ANQGSEA. CDR3 in DNA: TGCAGCGTCCTAACGACTGGGGGCTCCTACGAGCAGTACTTC. It is translated as CSVLTTGGSYEQYF.

This clonotype was recorded at least ten times. The chain combines TRBV27 with TRBJ2-3; D is perhaps TRBD1 or TRBD2 (5 bases each). The CDR3 has 13 residues. V was pared by 1 base and J by 7 bases, with 9 bases between. The germline CDR1 and CDR2 sequences are MNHEY and SMNVEV (reference sequence). This CDR3 reads CASSLLGEYTQYF. CDR3 DNA: TGTGCCAGCAGTTTATTGGGGGAGTATACGCAGTATTTT.

The rearrangement links TRBV20-1 to TRBJ2-3; TRBD2 might be the D (5 bases). Germline-derived CDR1 and CDR2 are DFQATT and SNEGSKA (reference sequence). V lost 5 bases, J lost 3 bases, and 15 bases lay in between. The CDR3 runs to 14 residues. The CDR3 reads CSAQRSGITDTQYF. In DNA, the CDR3 is TGCAGTGCTCAGAGGTCGGGGATTACAGATACGCAGTATTTT.